This T cell receptor (beta chain) is drawn from a study of T-cell memory formation after mild COVID-19. This clonotype was seen a few times. Trimming shortened V by 2 bases and J by 0 bases, and 12 bases separated the two germline ends. The CDR3 extends over 16 amino acids. CDR1 is SEHNR, CDR2 FQNEAQ, per germline (reference sequence). TCRdb itself ran the 5' RACE reads through MiXCR, one entry per CDR3 protein. The sample records 200,000 or so distinct CDR3 sequences, 15% to 20% being singletons. The TCR sequence derives from an adult woman who had mild COVID-19 (a few samples of this study predate the infection). Cell type and time point are not known. Sequenced material: PBMCs or a T cell subset sorted from them (not recorded which). The V call is TRBV7-9, the J call TRBJ2-3; D remains unclear. CDR3 in amino acids: CASSLNAAASTDTQYF. The CDR3 DNA reads as TGTGCCAGCAGCTTAAATGCGGCAGCTAGCACAGATACGCAGTATTTT.